The 16 T cell receptor beta chains listed next were all sequenced from one sample in a study of T-cell reconstitution after alpha-beta-depleted transplantation in children. Library preparation (for TCRbeta) was performed with unique molecular identifiers. In TCRdb, the PCR reads were re-called with MiXCR into one record per CDR3 protein. The profile shows roughly 790,000 distinct CDR3 sequences, approximately 15% of them singletons. This material consisted of PBMCs, mostly from graft donor cells, taken 360 days after TCRalphabeta/CD19-depleted stem cell transplant. The receptors come from a male patient younger than 18 who had a stem cell transplant for acute lymphoblastic leukemia, so the T cells may come from the graft donor.

Many counts were recorded for this clonotype. This rearrangement joins TRBV6-5 to TRBJ2-2; D is perhaps TRBD2 (7 bases). The V gene lost 5 bases and the J gene lost 4 bases, with 14 bases spanning the gap. The CDR3 covers 15 residues. Germline V gives CDR1 MNHEY, CDR2 SVGAGI. CDR3 in DNA: TGTGCCAGCAGTAGGGGGGAGGGCCCCACCGGGGAGCTGTTTTTT. Protein sequence: CASSRGEGPTGELFF.

In its sample, this clonotype was seen a few times. The chain joins TRBV12-3 or TRBV12-4 to TRBJ2-7, with D perhaps TRBD1 or TRBD2 (5 bases each). Trimming shortened V by 1 base and J by 3 bases, and 16 bases separated the two germline ends. The CDR3 consists of 16 residues. The CDR3 coding sequence is TGTGCCAGCAGTTTAGGTTCGCCACGGGGCTACTACGAGCAGTACTTC. Translation: CASSLGSPRGYYEQYF.

This clonotype came up a few times. The chain combines TRBV29-1 with TRBJ2-3; 7 nucleotides align to TRBD2. The CDR3 loop spans 15 amino acids. CDR1 and CDR2 from the germline V gene are SQVTM and ANQGSEA. V lost 4 bases to trimming and J lost 2 bases; unmatched junction nucleotides: 9. The CDR3: CSVGGGIGHTDTQYF. In DNA, the CDR3 is TGCAGCGTTGGGGGGGGGATTGGGCACACAGATACGCAGTATTTT.

The V call is TRBV19, the J call TRBJ2-7; possible D gene TRBD1, 6 bases. This CDR3 has 16 amino acids. The germline CDR1 and CDR2 sequences are LNHDA and SQIVND (reference sequence). V shed 2 bases and J shed 0 bases, with 14 bases lying between them. This CDR3 is CASSIPGRGSSYEQYF. The CDR3 nucleotides are TGTGCCAGTAGTATACCTGGCAGGGGAAGCTCCTACGAGCAGTACTTC.

CDR3 nucleotide sequence: TGTGCCAGCAGTTACTCGGGCCCCTACGAGCAGTACTTC. The encoded protein is CASSYSGPYEQYF. This chain links TRBV6-2 or TRBV6-3 with TRBJ2-7; the D is unclear. V was shortened by 0 bases and J by 2 bases, with 5 bases between the two germline ends. This CDR3 has 13 residues. Germline V lookup: CDR1 MNHEY, CDR2 SVGEGT.

This clonotype showed up just a few times. The rearrangement joins TRBV9 to TRBJ2-3; D gene unclear. Germline assignment: CDR1 SGDLS and CDR2 YYNGEE. The CDR3 loop spans 12 amino acids. Trimming removed 0 bases at V and 3 bases at J, with 2 bases between. The CDR3 DNA reads as TGTGCCAGCAGCGTAGTAACAGATACGCAGTATTTT. Residues: CASSVVTDTQYF. Using reference TRBV9 and TRBJ2-3 for the parts outside the CDR3, the full variable domain is DSGVTQTPKHLITATGQRVTLRCSPRSGDLSVYWYQQSLDQGLQFLIQYYNGEERAKGNILERFSAQQFPDLHSELNLSSLELGDSALYFCASSVVTDTQYFGPGTRLTVL.

The genes are TRBV7-2 and TRBJ2-7; tentatively, D is TRBD1 (6 bases). Germline V gene lookup returns CDR1 SGHTA and CDR2 FQGNSA. Deletions cut 5 bases from V and 5 bases from J, with 16 bases between. The CDR3 contains 14 residues. The CDR3 nucleotides read TGTGCCAGCAGCCCGGGATATAACAGGGACGAGCAGTACTTC. Residues: CASSPGYNRDEQYF.

This clonotype was counted many times. The V gene is TRBV6-1, the J gene TRBJ2-7; 9 nucleotides line up with TRBD1. V lost 9 bases, J lost 1 base, and 10 bases stayed unmatched. Germline CDR1 is MNHNS and CDR2 is SASEGT. This CDR3 contains 15 residues. In nucleotides, the CDR3 is TGTGCCAGTACAGGGGGCGCGGTTGTATCCTACGAGCAGTACTTC. Translation: CASTGGAVVSYEQYF.

This clonotype was counted only a few times. The V and J genes are TRBV9 and TRBJ2-4, with D perhaps TRBD1 (7 bases). CDR1 SGDLS and CDR2 YYNGEE come from the germline V gene. This CDR3 is 15 amino acids long. The V end was cut by 4 bases, the J end by 9 bases, with 20 bases between. The CDR3 protein is CASSQSEGAQVIQYF. In DNA form, the CDR3 reads TGTGCCAGCAGCCAATCGGAGGGGGCGCAAGTCATTCAGTACTTC.

This clonotype was recorded a few times. The chain carries TRBV9 and TRBJ1-5; D is possibly TRBD1 (6 bases). The germline V and J ends were trimmed by 3 bases and 6 bases, with 10 bases remaining between them. The CDR3 totals 13 residues. The germline V gene has CDR1 SGDLS and CDR2 YYNGEE. This CDR3 is CASSAKGVQPQHF. Written as DNA, the CDR3 is TGTGCCAGCAGCGCTAAGGGGGTTCAGCCCCAGCATTTT. The full variable domain, completed using reference TRBV9 and TRBJ1-5, is DSGVTQTPKHLITATGQRVTLRCSPRSGDLSVYWYQQSLDQGLQFLIQYYNGEERAKGNILERFSAQQFPDLHSELNLSSLELGDSALYFCASSAKGVQPQHFGDGTRLSIL.

This clonotype was observed many times. This chain connects TRBV9 to TRBJ1-1, with D unclear. The V and J ends lost 4 bases and 9 bases respectively, with 16 bases between them. Germline V gene lookup returns CDR1 SGDLS and CDR2 YYNGEE. This CDR3 contains 13 residues. The CDR3 bases are TGTGCCAGCAGCCCCTTCGCGGTCAGCAAAGCTTTCTTT. Protein sequence: CASSPFAVSKAFF.

V is TRBV12-3 or TRBV12-4 and J is TRBJ2-3; D gene unclear. The V end lost 2 bases, the J end lost 2 bases, and 8 bases lay between the germline ends. This CDR3 is built from 14 residues. The CDR3 DNA sequence: TGTGCCAGCAGTTTATCGGTATACACAGATACGCAGTATTTT. Its protein is CASSLSVYTDTQYF.

The CDR3 coding sequence is TGCGCCAGCAGCTTACAGGGGGCGCCGGGGGAGCAGTACTTC. This translates into CASSLQGAPGEQYF. V usage is TRBV5-1 and J usage is TRBJ2-7; 9 nucleotides align to TRBD1. The CDR3 is 14 residues long. Trimming removed 2 bases from V and 7 bases from J; junction bases left unmatched: 7. Per germline, CDR1 SGHRS and CDR2 YFSETQ. Supplemented by reference TRBV5-1 and TRBJ2-7, the full variable domain reads KAGVTQTPRYLIKTRGQQVTLSCSPISGHRSVSWYQQTPGQGLQFLFEYFSETQRNKGNFPGRFSGRQFSNSRSEMNVSTLELGDSALYLCASSLQGAPGEQYFGPGTRLTVT.

This clonotype was picked up many times. This chain joins TRBV18 and TRBJ1-1, with a weak D call TRBD1 (5 bases). Germline V gene sequence: CDR1 KGHSH, CDR2 LQKENI. CDR3 size: 14 residues. Trimming left V 3 bases short and J 1 base short, with 9 bases between. The CDR3 is CASSPGRANTEAFF. The CDR3 DNA reads as TGTGCCAGCTCACCGGGCAGGGCGAACACTGAAGCTTTCTTT.

The chain carries TRBV13 and TRBJ2-3; D is possibly TRBD2 (6 bases). V dropped 5 bases and J dropped 1 base, with 13 bases sitting between them. Germline V CDR1 and CDR2: PRHDT, FYEKMQ (reference sequence). The CDR3 runs to 15 residues. The CDR3 loop is CASSLVGGGTDTQYF. CDR3 in DNA: TGTGCCAGCAGCCTGGTGGGGGGAGGCACAGATACGCAGTATTTT. Supplemented by reference TRBV13 and TRBJ2-3, the full variable domain reads AAGVIQSPRHLIKEKRETATLKCYPIPRHDTVYWYQQGPGQDPQFLISFYEKMQSDKGSIPDRFSAQQFSDYHSELNMSSLELGDSALYFCASSLVGGGTDTQYFGPGTRLTVL.

This clonotype was recorded many times. The CDR3, as DNA: TGTGCCAGCAGGGGCGGGGGGACAGATACGCAGTATTTT. It is translated as CASRGGGTDTQYF. This rearrangement joins TRBV27 to TRBJ2-3; TRBD2 agrees at 8 bases. J was trimmed by 3 bases and V by 6 bases; bases with no gene match: 2. CDR3 length: 13 amino acids. Germline assignment: CDR1 MNHEY and CDR2 SMNVEV (reference sequence).